The following is a T cell receptor beta chain sequence with its context. Antigen unknown. The sample belongs to a study of shared clonotypes between healthy human individuals. Study context: The cohort had two women and a few men, ages 18 to 49. CD8 memory received one plate per donor, CD8 naive two, CD4 memory three and CD4 naive three.

Adults of Caucasian background living in Nashville, Tennessee made up all donors. The CDR3 has 14 amino acids. The V end was cut by 1 base, the J end by 3 bases, with 10 bases between. CDR1 and CDR2 from the germline V gene are GTSNPN and SVGIG (reference sequence). Profiled with immunoSEQ multiplex PCR; TCRdb holds only in-frame clones, not every one. The table shows 1,500,000 or so clones, with about 98.5% occurring only once. Study outcomes and limitations: It was the few donors that limited the genetic and exposure-history diversity represented.

The gene calls are TRBV30 and TRBJ2-1; D ambiguous. The sequencing sample was made of naive CD4+ T cells sorted from blood. Subset indicated: CD45RA+ positively selected. The receptor's source is a man aged 25 to 45 in good health. CDR3 loop: CAWSAGDFYNEQFF. The CDR3, as DNA: TGTGCCTGGAGTGCGGGCGACTTCTACAATGAGCAGTTCTTC.